Here is one T cell receptor (beta chain) with its context. The ends were cut back, 6 bases at V and 4 bases at J, with 15 bases in the middle. The CDR3 has 14 amino acids. Germline CDR1 SNHLY, CDR2 FYNNEI. This specimen comes from a study of blood T cell repertoires in COVID-19. Study as a whole: T cells, B-cell-depleted T cells, or PBMCs provided the cDNA or gDNA that served as material.

The repertoire was sequenced with immunoSEQ multiplex PCR; TCRdb's copy has only in-frame clones and lacks some. The sample contains about 100,000 clones, 82% of which appear only once. This rearrangement joins TRBV2 to TRBJ1-2, with D unclear. The sequence was obtained from a man in his sixties with acute or convalescent COVID-19. Sequencing was performed on peripheral blood. CDR3 region: CASSPRLLIYGYTF. In DNA form, the CDR3 reads TGTGCCAGCAGCCCCCGCCTCCTAATCTATGGCTACACCTTC.